The text below deals with one T cell receptor (beta chain). This same CDR3 is encoded by further DNA sequences in the sample. This entry is derived from a study of control samples from healthy donors and cancer patients. This table comes from immunoSEQ multiplex PCR, and its TCRdb copy is limited to in-frame clones, with some not included. The repertoire holds about 110,000 clones, with 75% to 95% as singletons. Germline lookup yields CDR1 MDHEN and CDR2 SYDVKM. This CDR3 region has 18 residues. V trimming: 3 bases; J trimming: 4 bases; junction bases outside the gene matches: 14. What was sequenced was blood. The chain uses TRBV28 and TRBJ2-3, with 9 positions matching TRBD2. This TCR derives from a human donor in good health. The donor label of this sample is uncertain. CDR3 nucleotide sequence: TGTGCCAGCAGTTTTTGGGGTCGCGGGGGGGGGCGTCCAGATACGCAGTATTTT. The encoded protein is CASSFWGRGGGRPDTQYF.